Each of the 3 T cell receptor beta chains below was sequenced from the same sample in a study of response to subunit inactivated influenza vaccine. TCRdb itself ran the RT-PCR reads through MiXCR, one entry per CDR3 protein. The sample contains 170,000 or so distinct CDR3 sequences, around 10% of which appear only once. The input for sequencing was CD8+ T cells sorted from PBMCs, taken less than 25 months after vaccination. The receptor source for this set is a man between 45 and 75 years old who received an inactivated influenza vaccine.

V and J are TRBV9 and TRBJ2-6; 7 bases line up with TRBD1. V lost 0 bases, J lost 0 bases, and 6 bases stayed unmatched. The CDR3 spans 18 residues. Per the germline V gene, CDR1 is SGDLS and CDR2 is YYNGEE. CDR3 DNA: TGTGCCAGCAGCGTAGCACGGGACAGACGCTCTGGGGCCAACGTCCTGACTTTC. Translated: CASSVARDRRSGANVLTF. The full variable domain, in which reference TRBV9 and TRBJ2-6 provide the parts outside the CDR3, is DSGVTQTPKHLITATGQRVTLRCSPRSGDLSVYWYQQSLDQGLQFLIQYYNGEERAKGNILERFSAQQFPDLHSELNLSSLELGDSALYFCASSVARDRRSGANVLTFGAGSRLTVL.

The chain joins TRBV3-1 to TRBJ2-7; D remains unclear. Trimming cost V 5 bases and J 5 bases, with 19 bases left between them. The germline V gene encodes CDR1 LGHDT and CDR2 YNNKEL (reference sequence). There are 15 residues in the CDR3. CDR3 DNA: TGTGCCAGCAGCAAGCAGGCCCCTTTTACACACGAGCAGTACTTC. It yields the protein CASSKQAPFTHEQYF.

In its sample, this clonotype was seen a few times. The rearrangement joins TRBV4-2 to TRBJ2-1, with 7 bases matching TRBD1. CDR1 and CDR2 (germline): LGHNA, YNFKEQ. V lost 1 base to trimming and J lost 8 bases; unmatched junction nucleotides: 8. The CDR3 sequence is 15 residues long. The CDR3 coding sequence is TGTGCCAGCAGCCAAGCTTACAGGGGAAGCGATGAGCAGTTCTTC. This translates into CASSQAYRGSDEQFF.